This T cell receptor (beta chain) was sequenced during a study of T cells in Graves' hyperthyroidism and ophthalmopathy. Ophthalmopathy patients had Clinical Activity Score at least 3, NOSPECS grade at least 4, duration under 3 months. Amplified TCR beta CDR3 regions derived from RNA transcripts. The HTBI primer set drove a first-round RT-PCR of the TCR CDR3. TCRdb reprocessed the multiplex PCR reads via MiXCR and lists one record per CDR3 protein. The sample comprises about 300,000 distinct CDR3 sequences, less than 20% of which are singletons, and about 35% rests with the top ten. The germline V gene has CDR1 SGHRS and CDR2 YFSETQ. CDR3 length: 16 amino acids. The V end was cut by 3 bases, the J end by 0 bases, with 12 bases between.

The source of this sequence is a man over 45 with Graves' ophthalmopathy. Sequencing was done on a sample of blood. The chain employs TRBV5-1 and TRBJ2-2; D remains ambiguous. The CDR3 bases are TGCGCCAGCAGCTCACAGAGCATGACGAACACCGGGGAGCTGTTTTTT. Its translation: CASSSQSMTNTGELFF.